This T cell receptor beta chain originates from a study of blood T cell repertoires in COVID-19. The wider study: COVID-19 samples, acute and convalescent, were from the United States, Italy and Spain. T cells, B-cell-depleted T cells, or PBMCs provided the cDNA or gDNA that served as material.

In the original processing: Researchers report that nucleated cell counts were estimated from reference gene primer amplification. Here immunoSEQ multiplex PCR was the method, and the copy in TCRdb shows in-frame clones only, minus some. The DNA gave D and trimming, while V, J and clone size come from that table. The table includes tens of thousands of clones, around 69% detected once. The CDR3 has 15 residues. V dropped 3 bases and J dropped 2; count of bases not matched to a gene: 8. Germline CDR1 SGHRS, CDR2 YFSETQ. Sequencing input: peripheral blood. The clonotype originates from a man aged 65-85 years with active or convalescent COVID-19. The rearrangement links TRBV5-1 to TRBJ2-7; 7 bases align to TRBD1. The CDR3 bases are TGCGCCAGCAGCTCCGGGACAGCGGAGACCTACGAGCAGTACTTC. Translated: CASSSGTAETYEQYF.